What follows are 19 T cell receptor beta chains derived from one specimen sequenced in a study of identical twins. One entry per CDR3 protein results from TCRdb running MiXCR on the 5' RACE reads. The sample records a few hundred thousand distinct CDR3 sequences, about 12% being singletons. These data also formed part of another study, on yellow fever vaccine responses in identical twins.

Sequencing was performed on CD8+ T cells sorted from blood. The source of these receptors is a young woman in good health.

The CDR3 DNA reads as TGTGCCAGCAGTTTAGCCAGGTTTCAAGAGACCCAGTACTTC. This sequence encodes CASSLARFQETQYF. The rearrangement joins TRBV28 to TRBJ2-5; no reliable D call. The V gene's germline CDR1 is MDHEN and CDR2 SYDVKM. The CDR3 contains 14 residues. Trimming shortened V by 2 bases and J by 2 bases, and 9 bases separated the two germline ends.

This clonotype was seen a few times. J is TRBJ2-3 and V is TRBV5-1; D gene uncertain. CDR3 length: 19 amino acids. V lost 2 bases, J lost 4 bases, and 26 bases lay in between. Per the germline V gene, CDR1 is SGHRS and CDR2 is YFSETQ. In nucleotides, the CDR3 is TGCGCCAGCAGCTTCCCTACCGGTAATGCTCCGAGAAGGGCAGATACGCAGTATTTT. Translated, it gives CASSFPTGNAPRRADTQYF. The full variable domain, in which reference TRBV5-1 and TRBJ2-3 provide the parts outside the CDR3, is KAGVTQTPRYLIKTRGQQVTLSCSPISGHRSVSWYQQTPGQGLQFLFEYFSETQRNKGNFPGRFSGRQFSNSRSEMNVSTLELGDSALYLCASSFPTGNAPRRADTQYFGPGTRLTVL.

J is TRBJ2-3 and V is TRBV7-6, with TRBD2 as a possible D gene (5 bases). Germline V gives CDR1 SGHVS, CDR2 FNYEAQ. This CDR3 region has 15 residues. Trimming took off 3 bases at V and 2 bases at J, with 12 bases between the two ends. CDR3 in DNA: TGTGCCAGCAGCTTCCGGATCGGGGACACAGATACGCAGTATTTT. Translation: CASSFRIGDTDTQYF.

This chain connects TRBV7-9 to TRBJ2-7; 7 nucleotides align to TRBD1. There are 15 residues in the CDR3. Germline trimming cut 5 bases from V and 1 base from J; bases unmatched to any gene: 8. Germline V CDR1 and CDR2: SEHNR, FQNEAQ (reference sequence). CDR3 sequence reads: CASSRSGTVSYEQYF. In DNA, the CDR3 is TGTGCCAGCAGCCGAAGTGGGACAGTTTCCTACGAGCAGTACTTC. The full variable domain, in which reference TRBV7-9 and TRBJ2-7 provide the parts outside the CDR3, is DTGVSQNPRHKITKRGQNVTFRCDPISEHNRLYWYRQTLGQGPEFLTYFQNEAQLEKSRLLSDRFSAERPKGSFSTLEIQRTEQGDSAMYLCASSRSGTVSYEQYFGPGTRLTVT.

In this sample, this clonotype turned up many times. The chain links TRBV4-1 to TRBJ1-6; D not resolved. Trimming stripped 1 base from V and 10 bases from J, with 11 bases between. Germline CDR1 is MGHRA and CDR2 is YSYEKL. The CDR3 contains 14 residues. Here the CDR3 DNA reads TGCGCCAGCAGCCAAGGGACGGCCAGGTCACCCCTCCACTTT. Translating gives CASSQGTARSPLHF.

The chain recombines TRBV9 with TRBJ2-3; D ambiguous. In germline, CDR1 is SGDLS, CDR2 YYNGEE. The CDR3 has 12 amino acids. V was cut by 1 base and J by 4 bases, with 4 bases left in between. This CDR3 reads CASSVLADTQYF. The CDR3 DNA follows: TGTGCCAGCAGCGTACTAGCAGATACGCAGTATTTT. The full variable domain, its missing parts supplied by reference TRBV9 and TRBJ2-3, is DSGVTQTPKHLITATGQRVTLRCSPRSGDLSVYWYQQSLDQGLQFLIQYYNGEERAKGNILERFSAQQFPDLHSELNLSSLELGDSALYFCASSVLADTQYFGPGTRLTVL.

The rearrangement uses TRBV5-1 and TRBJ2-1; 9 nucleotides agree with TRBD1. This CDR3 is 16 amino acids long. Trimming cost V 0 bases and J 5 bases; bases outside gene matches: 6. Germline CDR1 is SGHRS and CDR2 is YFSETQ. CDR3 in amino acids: CASSLGWGTGNNEQFF. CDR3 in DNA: TGCGCCAGCAGCTTGGGGTGGGGGACAGGGAACAATGAGCAGTTCTTC.

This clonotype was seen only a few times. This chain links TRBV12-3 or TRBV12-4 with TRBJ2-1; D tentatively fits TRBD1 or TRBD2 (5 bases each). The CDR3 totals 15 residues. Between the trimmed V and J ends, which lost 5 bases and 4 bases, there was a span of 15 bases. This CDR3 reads CASSQAGTGYNEQFF. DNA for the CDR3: TGTGCCAGCAGTCAAGCAGGGACGGGATACAATGAGCAGTTCTTC.

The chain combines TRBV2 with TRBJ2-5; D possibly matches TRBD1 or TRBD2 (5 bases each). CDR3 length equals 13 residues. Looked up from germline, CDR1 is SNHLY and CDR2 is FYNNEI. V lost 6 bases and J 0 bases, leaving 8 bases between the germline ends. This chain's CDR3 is CASRGTHQETQYF. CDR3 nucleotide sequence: TGTGCCAGCAGGGGGACCCACCAAGAGACCCAGTACTTC.

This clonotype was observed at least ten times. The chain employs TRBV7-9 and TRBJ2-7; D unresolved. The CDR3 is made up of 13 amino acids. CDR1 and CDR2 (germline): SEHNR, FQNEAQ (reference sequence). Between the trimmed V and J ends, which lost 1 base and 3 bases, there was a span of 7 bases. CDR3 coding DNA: TGTGCCAGCAGCTTAGGTGCCAACTACGAGCAGTACTTC. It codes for CASSLGANYEQYF. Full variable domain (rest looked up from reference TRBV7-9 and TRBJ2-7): DTGVSQNPRHKITKRGQNVTFRCDPISEHNRLYWYRQTLGQGPEFLTYFQNEAQLEKSRLLSDRFSAERPKGSFSTLEIQRTEQGDSAMYLCASSLGANYEQYFGPGTRLTVT.

CDR3 bases: TGCAGTGCCTATAGCGGGGGCCTAAACACCGGGGAGCTGTTTTTT. Its translation: CSAYSGGLNTGELFF. The J gene is TRBJ2-2, the V gene TRBV20-1; 9 bases are a match to TRBD2. CDR3 length equals 15 residues. J gave up 2 bases and V 6 bases, and 7 bases lay outside the gene matches. Germline-derived CDR1 and CDR2 are DFQATT and SNEGSKA (reference sequence).

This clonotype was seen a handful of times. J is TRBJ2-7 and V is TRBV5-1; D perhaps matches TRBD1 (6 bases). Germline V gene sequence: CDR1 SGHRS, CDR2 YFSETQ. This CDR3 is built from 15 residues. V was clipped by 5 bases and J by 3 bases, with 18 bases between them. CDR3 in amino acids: CASRTDSPPHYEQYF. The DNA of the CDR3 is TGCGCCAGCAGGACGGACAGTCCGCCTCACTACGAGCAGTACTTC.

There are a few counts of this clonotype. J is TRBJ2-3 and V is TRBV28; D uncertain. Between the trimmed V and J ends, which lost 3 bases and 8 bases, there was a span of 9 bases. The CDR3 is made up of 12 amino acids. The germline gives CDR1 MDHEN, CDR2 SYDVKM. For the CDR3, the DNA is TGTGCCAGCAGTTTTTTCCCCCCTACGCAGTATTTT. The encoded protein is CASSFFPPTQYF. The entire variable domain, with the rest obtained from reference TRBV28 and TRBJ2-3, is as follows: DVKVTQSSRYLVKRTGEKVFLECVQDMDHENMFWYRQDPGLGLRLIYFSYDVKMKEKGDIPEGYSVSREKKERFSLILESASTNQTSMYLCASSFFPPTQYFGPGTRLTVL.

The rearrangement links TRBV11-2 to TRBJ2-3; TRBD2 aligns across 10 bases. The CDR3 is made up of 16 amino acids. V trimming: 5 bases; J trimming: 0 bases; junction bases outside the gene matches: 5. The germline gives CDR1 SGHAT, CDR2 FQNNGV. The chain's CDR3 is CASSLSGRSSTDTQYF. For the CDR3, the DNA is TGTGCCAGCAGCCTTAGCGGGAGGTCGAGCACAGATACGCAGTATTTT.

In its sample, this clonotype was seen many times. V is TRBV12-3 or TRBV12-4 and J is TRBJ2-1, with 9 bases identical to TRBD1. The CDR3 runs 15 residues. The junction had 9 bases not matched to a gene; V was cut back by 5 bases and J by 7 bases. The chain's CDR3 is CASSLDRGLRNEQFF. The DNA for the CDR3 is TGTGCCAGCAGTCTGGACAGGGGTCTGAGGAATGAGCAGTTCTTC.

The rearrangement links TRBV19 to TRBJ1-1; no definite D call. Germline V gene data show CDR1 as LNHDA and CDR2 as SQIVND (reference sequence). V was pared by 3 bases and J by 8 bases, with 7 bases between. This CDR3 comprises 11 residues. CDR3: CASSMDEEAFF. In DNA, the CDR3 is TGTGCCAGTAGTATGGACGAGGAAGCTTTCTTT.

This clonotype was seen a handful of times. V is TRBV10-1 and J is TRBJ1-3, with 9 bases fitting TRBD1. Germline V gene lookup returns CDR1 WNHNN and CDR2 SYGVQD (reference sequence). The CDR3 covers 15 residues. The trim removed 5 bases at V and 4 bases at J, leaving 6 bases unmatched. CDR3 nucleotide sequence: TGCGCCAGCAGTCCTACCGGGACAGGGGGAAACACCATATATTTT. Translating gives CASSPTGTGGNTIYF.

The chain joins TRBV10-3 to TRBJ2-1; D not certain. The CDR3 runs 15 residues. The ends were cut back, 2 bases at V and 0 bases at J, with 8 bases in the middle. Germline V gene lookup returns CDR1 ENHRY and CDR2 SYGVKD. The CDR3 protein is CAISEGFGSYNEQFF. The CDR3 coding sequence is TGTGCCATCAGTGAGGGCTTTGGCTCCTACAATGAGCAGTTCTTC.

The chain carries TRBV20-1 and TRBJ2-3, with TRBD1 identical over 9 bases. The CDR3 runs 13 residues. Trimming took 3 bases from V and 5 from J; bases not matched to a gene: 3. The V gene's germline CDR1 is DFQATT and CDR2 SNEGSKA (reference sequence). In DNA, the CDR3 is TGCAGTGCTAGCCCGGACAGGGGAGATACGCAGTATTTT. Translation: CSASPDRGDTQYF.